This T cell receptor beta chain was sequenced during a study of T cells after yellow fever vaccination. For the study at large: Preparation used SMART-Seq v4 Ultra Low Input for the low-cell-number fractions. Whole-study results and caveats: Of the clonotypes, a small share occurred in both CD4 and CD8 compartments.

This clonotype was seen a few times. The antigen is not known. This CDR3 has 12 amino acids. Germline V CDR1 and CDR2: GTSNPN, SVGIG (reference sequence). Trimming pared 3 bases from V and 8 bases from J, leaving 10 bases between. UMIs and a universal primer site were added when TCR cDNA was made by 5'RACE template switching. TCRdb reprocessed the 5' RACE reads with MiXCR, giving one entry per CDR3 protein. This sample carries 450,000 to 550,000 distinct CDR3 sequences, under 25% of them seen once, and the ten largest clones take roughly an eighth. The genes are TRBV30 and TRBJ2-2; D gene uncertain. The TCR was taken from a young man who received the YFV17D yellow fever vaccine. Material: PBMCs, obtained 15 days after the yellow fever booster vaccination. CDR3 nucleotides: TGTGCCTGGAGGCCCAACTTTGGGGAGCTGTTTTTT. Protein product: CAWRPNFGELFF.